The 23 T cell receptor beta chains below were found in one sample sequenced in a study of cytomegalovirus exposure and HLA in healthy donors. Repertoires were generated with immunoSEQ multiplex PCR, while TCRdb's copy carries only in-frame clones and drops some. This table holds over 150,000 clones, 86% found once. Input material: PBMCs. These receptor sequences come from a woman aged 25-40 years in good health and CMV-seronegative.

This chain joins TRBV18 and TRBJ1-1; D may be TRBD1 (5 bases). Germline V gene data show CDR1 as KGHSH and CDR2 as LQKENI. Deletions cut 2 bases from V and 1 base from J, with 14 bases between. The CDR3 length is 16 residues. CDR3 nucleotide sequence: TGTGCCAGCTCACCAGACCAGGGCGTACGGAACACTGAAGCTTTCTTT. Translating gives CASSPDQGVRNTEAFF.

The genes are TRBV6-6 and TRBJ1-2; D may be TRBD1 (5 bases). Germline CDR1 is MNHNY and CDR2 is SVGAGI (reference sequence). The germline V and J ends were trimmed by 5 bases and 2 bases, with 9 bases remaining between them. CDR3 length: 13 residues. CDR3 sequence (DNA): TGTGCCAGCAGTCAGACAGAGAACTATGGCTACACCTTC. This translates into CASSQTENYGYTF.

This chain links TRBV11-2 with TRBJ2-7; D is uncertain. Germline V gives CDR1 SGHAT, CDR2 FQNNGV. V was trimmed by 5 bases and J by 4 bases, leaving 15 bases between them. CDR3 length: 14 amino acids. CDR3 sequence: CASSPDTARYEQYF. CDR3 DNA: TGTGCCAGCAGCCCAGACACAGCGCGGTACGAGCAGTACTTC.

This chain links TRBV4-3 with TRBJ2-3; D not resolved. V shed 1 base and J shed 0 bases, with 14 bases lying between them. From germline, CDR1 is LGHNA and CDR2 YSLEER. CDR3 length: 17 amino acids. The CDR3 DNA is TGCGCCAGCAGCCAAGTAAGAGGAACCCCTAGCACAGATACGCAGTATTTT. Amino acids: CASSQVRGTPSTDTQYF.

The rearrangement uses TRBV28 and TRBJ1-4; D is undetermined. This CDR3 is built from 16 residues. CDR1 MDHEN and CDR2 SYDVKM come from the germline V gene. Trimming took 2 bases from V and 0 from J, leaving 10 bases between them. CDR3: CASSLKVLATNEKLFF. In nucleotides, the CDR3 is TGTGCCAGCAGTTTAAAAGTACTTGCAACTAATGAAAAACTGTTTTTT.

The chain carries TRBV11-2 and TRBJ2-7; perhaps TRBD1 as D (5 bases). This CDR3 contains 14 residues. Germline V gene lookup returns CDR1 SGHAT and CDR2 FQNNGV. Trimming removed 4 bases from V and 0 bases from J, with 10 bases in between. The CDR3 reads CASSSSRVSYEQYF. Written as DNA, the CDR3 is TGTGCCAGCAGCTCGTCCAGGGTCTCCTACGAGCAGTACTTC. The variable domain in full, with the rest retrieved from reference TRBV11-2 and TRBJ2-7, is EAGVAQSPRYKIIEKRQSVAFWCNPISGHATLYWYQQILGQGPKLLIQFQNNGVVDDSQLPKDRFSAERLKGVDSTLKIQPAKLEDSAVYLCASSSSRVSYEQYFGPGTRLTVT.

The sample holds a few counts of this clone. The sample has other DNA sequences that encode this CDR3 too. V is TRBV5-4 and J is TRBJ2-7, with D tentatively TRBD1 or TRBD2 (6 bases each). Trimming took 4 bases from V and 4 from J, leaving 9 bases between them. Germline V lookup: CDR1 SGHNT, CDR2 YYREEE (reference sequence). The CDR3 covers 12 residues. CDR3 DNA sequence: TGTGCCAGCAGCCTAGGGGGGTACGAGCAGTACTTC. It is translated as CASSLGGYEQYF.

The V and J genes are TRBV7-8 and TRBJ1-5, with 8 bases fitting TRBD1. Germline loops: CDR1 SGHVS, CDR2 FQNEAQ. The CDR3 extends over 17 amino acids. Trimming removed 2 bases from V and 4 bases from J; junction bases left unmatched: 10. The CDR3 here is CASSLQWGRGQNQPQHF. DNA for the CDR3: TGTGCCAGCAGCTTACAGTGGGGCAGGGGGCAGAATCAGCCCCAGCATTTT.

This clone was recorded a few times. The rearrangement joins TRBV7-9 to TRBJ1-1; 7 bases are shared with TRBD1. The CDR3 covers 14 residues. Trimming cost V 3 bases and J 1 base; bases outside gene matches: 2. Germline CDR1 SEHNR, CDR2 FQNEAQ (reference sequence). The CDR3 region is CASSLSGGNTEAFF. In DNA, the CDR3 is TGTGCCAGCAGCTTGTCAGGGGGGAACACTGAAGCTTTCTTT.

J is TRBJ2-7 and V is TRBV7-2, with 10 bases that match TRBD1. With 0 bases clipped from V and 1 base from J, the junction kept 18 bases outside the gene matches. The CDR3 is 21 amino acids. Germline-derived CDR1 and CDR2 are SGHTA and FQGNSA. The CDR3 reads CASSLALVGTGEVVGSYEQYF. DNA for the CDR3: TGTGCCAGCAGCTTAGCATTGGTCGGGACAGGGGAGGTTGTTGGATCCTACGAGCAGTACTTC.

V usage is TRBV7-9 and J usage is TRBJ1-1, with D possibly TRBD1 on 6 matching bases. This CDR3 has 13 amino acids. In germline, CDR1 is SEHNR, CDR2 FQNEAQ (reference sequence). Trimming shortened V by 7 bases and J by 3 bases, and 12 bases separated the two germline ends. The CDR3 protein is CASKRGGYTEAFF. CDR3 coding DNA: TGTGCCAGCAAGAGGGGGGGATACACTGAAGCTTTCTTT.

The chain employs TRBV28 and TRBJ2-7; TRBD1 might be the D (6 bases). CDR3 length equals 13 residues. Germline lookup yields CDR1 MDHEN and CDR2 SYDVKM. With 5 bases removed from V and 4 bases from J, the gap between germline ends came to 12 bases. This CDR3 is CASSDQRGYEQYF. In nucleotides, the CDR3 is TGTGCCAGCAGTGACCAAAGGGGGTACGAGCAGTACTTC.

The chain recombines TRBV7-2 with TRBJ1-2; D may be TRBD1 (6 bases). Germline CDR1 reads SGHTA; CDR2 reads FQGNSA. The CDR3 is 15 amino acids. V was trimmed by 1 base and J by 3 bases, leaving 12 bases between them. The CDR3 DNA follows: TGTGCCAGCAGCTTAGAGGACAGTGCATACTATGGCTACACCTTC. Translated: CASSLEDSAYYGYTF.

The chain employs TRBV6-5 and TRBJ2-7, with 8 bases that match TRBD1. With V trimmed by 5 bases and J by 2 bases, 8 bases remained unmatched. This CDR3 has 15 residues. CDR1 MNHEY and CDR2 SVGAGI come from the germline V gene. The CDR3 loop reads CASSRGQAGTYEQYF. The CDR3 DNA reads TGTGCCAGCAGTCGGGGACAGGCCGGGACCTACGAGCAGTACTTC.

The V call is TRBV19, the J call TRBJ1-2, with 7 nucleotides matching TRBD1. The CDR3 contains 14 residues. With 8 bases clipped from V and 2 bases from J, the junction kept 8 bases outside the gene matches. Germline V gene sequence: CDR1 LNHDA, CDR2 SQIVND (reference sequence). The CDR3 reads CASGWTGANYGYTF. CDR3 sequence (DNA): TGTGCCAGTGGATGGACAGGAGCAAACTATGGCTACACCTTC.

The chain carries TRBV7-2 and TRBJ2-7, with D perhaps matching TRBD2 (6 bases). The germline V and J ends were trimmed by 4 bases and 3 bases, with 19 bases remaining between them. The germline V gene has CDR1 SGHTA and CDR2 FQGNSA. This CDR3 comprises 16 residues. This chain's CDR3 is CASSSSLPGAVYEQYF. The CDR3 DNA reads as TGTGCCAGCAGCTCATCATTACCGGGAGCAGTCTACGAGCAGTACTTC. Filled out from reference TRBV7-2 and TRBJ2-7, the complete variable domain reads GAGVSQSPSNKVTEKGKDVELRCDPISGHTALYWYRQSLGQGLEFLIYFQGNSAPDKSGLPSDRFSAERTGGSVSTLTIQRTQQEDSAVYLCASSSSLPGAVYEQYFGPGTRLTVT.

The rearrangement joins TRBV7-3 to TRBJ2-3, with 10 nucleotides matching TRBD2. CDR1 is SGHTA and CDR2 is FQGTGA in the germline V gene. The CDR3 runs 15 residues. The ends lost 3 bases at V and 2 bases at J; junction bases unmatched: 2. In nucleotides, the CDR3 is TGTGCCAGCAGCTTGAGCGGGGGGGCCACAGATACGCAGTATTTT. The encoded protein is CASSLSGGATDTQYF. Together with reference TRBV7-3 and TRBJ2-3, the CDR3 gives the full variable domain: GAGVSQTPSNKVTEKGKYVELRCDPISGHTALYWYRQSLGQGPEFLIYFQGTGAADDSGLPNDRFFAVRPEGSVSTLKIQRTERGDSAVYLCASSLSGGATDTQYFGPGTRLTVL.

The chain is built from TRBV6-1 and TRBJ1-5; D not certain. CDR1 and CDR2 (germline): MNHNS, SASEGT. The V and J ends lost 6 bases and 6 bases respectively, with 9 bases between them. This CDR3 comprises 12 residues. The chain's CDR3 is CASRGLTQPQHF. The CDR3 region has the DNA TGTGCCAGCAGGGGCCTTACTCAGCCCCAGCATTTT.

This clone has a single count. The chain couples TRBV4-3 to TRBJ1-1; D is undetermined. V was trimmed by 0 bases and J by 1 base, leaving 9 bases between them. Germline V CDR1 and CDR2: LGHNA, YSLEER. This CDR3 comprises 15 residues. CDR3 region: CASSQDRSGNTEAFF. In DNA, the CDR3 is TGCGCCAGCAGCCAAGATCGTTCGGGGAACACTGAAGCTTTCTTT.

This rearrangement joins TRBV6-4 to TRBJ1-2, with a tentative D call TRBD1 (5 bases). The germline gives CDR1 MRHNA, CDR2 SNTAGT. The CDR3 is 12 residues long. The CDR3, as DNA: TGTGCGGCGGGGGGGTACGGCTATGGCTACACCTTC. Protein sequence: CAAGGYGYGYTF.

The CDR3 DNA reads TGTGCCTGGAGTGGCGGGGATGGCTACACCTTC. Amino acid sequence: CAWSGGDGYTF. The chain is built from TRBV30 and TRBJ1-2; no clear D. The CDR3 contains 11 residues. V lost 1 base, J lost 6 bases, and 6 bases lay in between. In germline, CDR1 is GTSNPN, CDR2 SVGIG (reference sequence).

The rearrangement links TRBV7-8 to TRBJ2-7; the match to TRBD2 covers 11 bases. The V segment lost 6 bases and the J segment 4 bases; nucleotides outside the gene matches: 5. CDR3 length: 14 amino acids. CDR1 is SGHVS, CDR2 FQNEAQ, per germline. As DNA, the CDR3 is TGTGCCAGCAGTCTCGGACTAGCGGGTTACGAGCAGTACTTC. It yields the protein CASSLGLAGYEQYF.

The table lists this clone with a few counts. The rearrangement uses TRBV27 and TRBJ1-5; D gene ambiguous. The CDR3 contains 13 residues. CDR1 MNHEY and CDR2 SMNVEV come from the germline V gene (reference sequence). Trimming took 5 bases from V and 3 from J, leaving 8 bases between them. The CDR3 DNA sequence: TGTGCCAGCAGTGCCGGCTACAATCAGCCCCAGCATTTT. As protein: CASSAGYNQPQHF.